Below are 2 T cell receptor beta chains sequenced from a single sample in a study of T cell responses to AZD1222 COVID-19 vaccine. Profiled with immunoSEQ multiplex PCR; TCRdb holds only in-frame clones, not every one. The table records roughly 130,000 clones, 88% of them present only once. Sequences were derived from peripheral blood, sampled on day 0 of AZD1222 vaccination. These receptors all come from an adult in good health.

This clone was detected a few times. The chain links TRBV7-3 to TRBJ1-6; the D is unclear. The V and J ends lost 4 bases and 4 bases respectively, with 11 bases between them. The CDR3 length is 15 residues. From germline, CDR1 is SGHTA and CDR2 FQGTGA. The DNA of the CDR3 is TGTGCCAGCAGCTCCGGGCGAAGTTATAATTCACCCCTCCACTTT. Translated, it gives CASSSGRSYNSPLHF.

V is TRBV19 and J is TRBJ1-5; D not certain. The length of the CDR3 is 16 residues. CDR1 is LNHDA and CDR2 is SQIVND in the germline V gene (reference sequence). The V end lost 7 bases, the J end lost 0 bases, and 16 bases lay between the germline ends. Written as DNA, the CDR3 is TGTGCCAGTACCCTCCACGGGGTTGATAGCAATCAGCCCCAGCATTTT. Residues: CASTLHGVDSNQPQHF.